Listed below are T cell receptor beta chains from one sample, sequenced in a study of shared clonotypes between healthy human individuals. Libraries were prepared by immunoSEQ multiplex PCR; TCRdb keeps only in-frame clonotypes and omits some of them. This sample has 700,000 to 950,000 clones, with 96% found just once. The sequencing input was naive CD8+ T cells sorted from blood. These receptors came from a man aged 25 to 40 in good health. Each CDR3 is given with its conserved first and last residue. A D gene is named only where the DNA matches it firmly. Some rows mark clone size as missing; the rest say once, few, many or name a class of expanded clone.

v_gene	abundance	j_gene	d_gene	CDR3nt	CDR3aa
TRBV9	.	TRBJ2-5	.	TGTGCCAGCAGCGTAGAGACTAGTTCGGAGACCCAGTACTTC	CASSVETSSETQYF
TRBV6-5	once	TRBJ2-7	.	TGTGCCAGCAGTCCGACGAGCCTCTCCTACGAGCAGTACTTC	CASSPTSLSYEQYF
TRBV7-9	.	TRBJ2-7	TRBD2	TGTGCCAGCAGTTTTCCGGGACTAGCGGGCCCCTCCTACGAGCAGTACTTC	CASSFPGLAGPSYEQYF
TRBV6-5	.	TRBJ1-4	.	TGTGCCAGCAGTTACTCTTCAGGGTTCGGCGAAAAACTGTTTTTT	CASSYSSGFGEKLFF
TRBV27	once	TRBJ2-1	.	TGTGCCAGCAGTCCCAGCGGCCACTCCTACAATGAGCAGTTCTTC	CASSPSGHSYNEQFF
TRBV7-9	.	TRBJ1-4	.	TGTGCCAGCAGCTACTCGCTGTACGGAGAAAAACTGTTTTTT	CASSYSLYGEKLFF
TRBV19	.	TRBJ2-5	TRBD2	TGTGCCAGTAGTGCGGGACTAGCGTCGAGCCAAGAGACCCAGTACTTC	CASSAGLASSQETQYF
TRBV11-2	.	TRBJ2-5	.	TGTGCCAGCAGACCCCTTAAGGGATACCAAGAGACCCAGTACTTC	CASRPLKGYQETQYF
TRBV7-9	.	TRBJ1-5	.	TGTGCCAGCAGCTTAGGGGAAAATAGCAATCAGCCCCAGCATTTT	CASSLGENSNQPQHF
TRBV11-3	.	TRBJ2-7	.	TGTGCCAGCTGGACGGAGCAGTACTTC	CASWTEQYF
TRBV4-3	.	TRBJ2-3	TRBD2	TGCGCCAGCAGCCAAGAAGGCCTAGCGGGATCCTCTAGCACAGATACGCAGTATTTT	CASSQEGLAGSSSTDTQYF
TRBV27	once	TRBJ2-3	TRBD1	TGTGCCAGCAGTTCCCGGGACAGGGCTACAGATACGCAGTATTTT	CASSSRDRATDTQYF
TRBV4-1	.	TRBJ2-1	.	TGCGCCAGCAGCGAAAAGGGGGGGTTCCATGAGCAGTTCTTC	CASSEKGGFHEQFF
TRBV7-8	.	TRBJ1-5	.	TGTGCCAGCAGCTTAAACTACTTCAATCAGCCCCAGCATTTT	CASSLNYFNQPQHF
TRBV11-2	.	TRBJ1-2	.	TGTGCCAGCAGCTCCAAGGTGGGGGCGGGCTACACCTTC	CASSSKVGAGYTF
TRBV4-3	once	TRBJ2-1	.	TGCGCCAGCAGCCAAGATAATTGGAGATACAATGAGCAGTTCTTC	CASSQDNWRYNEQFF
TRBV5-3	.	TRBJ2-3	.	TGTGCCAGAAGTTCCCCGGAACAGGGAAGTACGCAGTATTTT	CARSSPEQGSTQYF
TRBV7-6	.	TRBJ2-2	TRBD1	TGTGCCAGCAGCTCCTGGACAGGGACGAACACCGGGGAGCTGTTTTTT	CASSSWTGTNTGELFF
TRBV12-1	.	TRBJ2-4	.	TGTGCCAGCACCGATGAGGGCCCTAGCGGGAAAGCCAAAAACATTCAGTACTTC	CASTDEGPSGKAKNIQYF
TRBV2	.	TRBJ2-3	TRBD1	TGTGCCAGCAGTTCGTCCCGGGACAGGGTTCCATTCACAGATACGCAGTATTTT	CASSSSRDRVPFTDTQYF
TRBV7-9	.	TRBJ2-1	.	TGTGCCAGCAGCTTAGGAAGGGGTGAGCAGTTCTTC	CASSLGRGEQFF
TRBV7-9	once	TRBJ2-1	TRBD2	TGTGCCAGCAGCCCCCCCCCGGGACTAGCGTCGGGTAATGAGCAGTTCTTC	CASSPPPGLASGNEQFF